The clone carrying this T cell receptor (beta chain) was observed a handful of times. Antigen specificity is unknown. This specimen comes from a study of shared clonotypes between healthy human individuals. General study points: An anticipated effect of sequencing depth on clonotype sharing among donors was recognized.

Profiled with immunoSEQ multiplex PCR; TCRdb holds only in-frame clones, not every one. In the table there are about 710,000 clones, roughly 72% of which are singletons. Donors were healthy HIV-negative adults without recently reported acute infections or vaccinations. The split of CD4+ cells yielded CD45RA+ naive and CD45RA-negative memory subsets. There are 14 residues in the CDR3. CDR1 and CDR2 from the germline V gene are MNHEY and SMNVEV (reference sequence). Losses at the gene ends were 8 bases for V and 5 bases for J; bases not matched to a gene: 11. This clonotype was sampled from a woman younger than 45 in good health. The V call is TRBV27, the J call TRBJ2-7; 8 bases align to TRBD1. Sequencing used memory CD4+ T cells sorted from blood. Subset given: CD45RA-negative fraction. The DNA for the CDR3 is TGTGCCAGCGAAACTCGGACAGGGCGGAACGAGCAGTACTTC. Its protein is CASETRTGRNEQYF.